These 28 T cell receptor beta chains originate from one sample sequenced in a study of blood T cell repertoires in COVID-19. Libraries were prepared by immunoSEQ multiplex PCR; TCRdb keeps only in-frame clonotypes and omits some of them. The table has 95,000 to 150,000 clones, about nine tenths seen once; the top ten hold 3.5% to 5%. The sample was peripheral blood. These receptors were collected from a man aged 35-49 years with acute or convalescent COVID-19.

This rearrangement joins TRBV3-1 (or the pseudogene TRBV3-2) to TRBJ2-3, with 7 bases identical to TRBD2. The germline gives CDR1 LGHDT, CDR2 YNNKEL (reference sequence). This CDR3 is 14 amino acids long. With 3 bases clipped from V and 8 bases from J, the junction kept 8 bases outside the gene matches. The CDR3 DNA reads as TGTGCCAGCAGCCAGGGAGGGTCTATGGGTACGCAGTATTTT. The encoded protein is CASSQGGSMGTQYF.

V usage is TRBV5-4 and J usage is TRBJ1-4; tentatively, D is TRBD1 (6 bases). Trimming shortened V by 4 bases and J by 7 bases, and 20 bases separated the two germline ends. The germline V gene has CDR1 SGHNT and CDR2 YYREEE (reference sequence). The CDR3 covers 16 residues. The CDR3 loop reads CASSPDAGAIGEKLFF. Here the CDR3 DNA reads TGTGCCAGCAGCCCCGATGCGGGGGCGATTGGTGAAAAACTGTTTTTT.

The J gene is TRBJ2-3, the V gene TRBV9, with 9 bases identical to TRBD2. Germline V gene sequence: CDR1 SGDLS, CDR2 YYNGEE. J gave up 1 base and V 2 bases, and 8 bases lay outside the gene matches. The length of the CDR3 is 17 residues. CDR3 in amino acids: CASSVNSGSPGTDTQYF. CDR3 sequence (DNA): TGTGCCAGCAGCGTTAATAGCGGGAGCCCGGGCACAGATACGCAGTATTTT.

V and J are TRBV5-5 and TRBJ2-7; 7 nucleotides align to TRBD1. Germline CDR1 reads SGHKS; CDR2 reads YYEKEE (reference sequence). The V gene end was trimmed by 0 bases and the J gene end by 3 bases; junction bases not matched to a gene: 3. CDR3 size: 14 residues. The DNA of the CDR3 is TGTGCCAGCAGCTTGGGACAGGGTAGCTACGAGCAGTACTTC. It yields the protein CASSLGQGSYEQYF.

This clone was recorded once. The J gene is TRBJ1-5, the V gene TRBV15; a possible D gene is TRBD1 (5 bases). Trimming shortened V by 1 base and J by 8 bases, and 15 bases separated the two germline ends. CDR1 LNHNV and CDR2 YYDKDF come from the germline V gene (reference sequence). The CDR3 runs to 15 residues. The CDR3: CATSRAGGTGEPQHF. For the CDR3, the DNA is TGTGCCACCAGCAGAGCTGGAGGGACCGGGGAGCCCCAGCATTTT.

The rearrangement joins TRBV5-4 to TRBJ2-7, with a possible D match to TRBD1 (5 bases). CDR3 length: 12 residues. CDR1 and CDR2 from the germline V gene are SGHNT and YYREEE (reference sequence). The germline V and J ends were trimmed by 7 bases and 1 base, with 9 bases remaining between them. CDR3 loop: CASARDSYEQYF. The CDR3 nucleotides are TGTGCCAGCGCCAGGGATTCCTACGAGCAGTACTTC. The whole variable domain, remainder taken from reference TRBV5-4 and TRBJ2-7, is ETGVTQSPTHLIKTRGQQVTLRCSSQSGHNTVSWYQQALGQGPQFIFQYYREEENGRGNFPPRFSGLQFPNYSSELNVNALELDDSALYLCASARDSYEQYFGPGTRLTVT.

J is TRBJ2-5 and V is TRBV6-2 or TRBV6-3; D remains unclear. The V end was cut by 2 bases, the J end by 2 bases, with 12 bases between. The CDR3 runs to 15 residues. Germline CDR1 is MNHEY and CDR2 is SVGEGT. In nucleotides, the CDR3 is TGTGCCAGCAGTTACGCGACAATGTCTCAAGAGACCCAGTACTTC. This gives the protein CASSYATMSQETQYF.

V and J are TRBV9 and TRBJ2-3; the match to TRBD1 covers 7 bases. Germline CDR1 is SGDLS and CDR2 is YYNGEE. V trimming: 4 bases; J trimming: 3 bases; junction bases outside the gene matches: 11. This CDR3 comprises 16 residues. The CDR3: CASSPRTGEGTDTQYF. As DNA, the CDR3 is TGTGCCAGCAGCCCTCGGACAGGCGAAGGGACAGATACGCAGTATTTT. Full variable domain (missing parts from reference TRBV9 and TRBJ2-3): DSGVTQTPKHLITATGQRVTLRCSPRSGDLSVYWYQQSLDQGLQFLIQYYNGEERAKGNILERFSAQQFPDLHSELNLSSLELGDSALYFCASSPRTGEGTDTQYFGPGTRLTVL.

As for this clone: This sample includes further DNA sequences coding for the same CDR3. The V call is TRBV19, the J call TRBJ1-1; 8 nucleotides line up with TRBD1. Germline V gives CDR1 LNHDA, CDR2 SQIVND (reference sequence). The CDR3 is 14 residues long. J lost 0 bases, V lost 4 bases, and 1 base had no gene match. CDR3 DNA: TGTGCCAGTAGTAGGGACAGGTTGAACACTGAAGCTTTCTTT. Residues: CASSRDRLNTEAFF.

V usage is TRBV7-9 and J usage is TRBJ1-2, with no clear D. The germline V gene encodes CDR1 SEHNR and CDR2 FQNEAQ (reference sequence). The CDR3 covers 17 residues. Trimming cost V 5 bases and J 2 bases, with 21 bases left between them. The DNA of the CDR3 is TGTGCCAGCAGCCGTCATATTACTTCTATCCCCAACTATGGCTACACCTTC. It specifies CASSRHITSIPNYGYTF.

This chain links TRBV5-1 with TRBJ1-3, with TRBD1 identical over 9 bases. V lost 4 bases to trimming and J lost 4 bases; unmatched junction nucleotides: 9. The CDR3 is 16 amino acids. The germline V gene encodes CDR1 SGHRS and CDR2 YFSETQ. CDR3 loop: CASSPMDRGEGNTIYF. The CDR3 coding sequence is TGCGCCAGCAGCCCGATGGACAGGGGAGAGGGAAACACCATATATTTT.

The J gene is TRBJ2-7, the V gene TRBV4-2; 8 positions agree with TRBD1. This CDR3 is 15 amino acids long. In germline, CDR1 is LGHNA, CDR2 YNFKEQ. Trimming at V came to 5 bases and at J to 2 bases, leaving 8 bases not matched to a gene. The DNA of the CDR3 is TGTGCCAGCAGCTCCCGGACAGGGCAAGCCTACGAGCAGTACTTC. This translates into CASSSRTGQAYEQYF.

This sequence joins TRBV19 and TRBJ2-1; 14 bases map to TRBD2. CDR3 size: 16 residues. From germline, CDR1 is LNHDA and CDR2 SQIVND (reference sequence). The junction had 7 bases not matched to a gene; V was cut back by 5 bases and J by 7 bases. The CDR3 bases are TGTGCCAGTAGTCCCCGGGGACTAGCGGGAGAGAATGAGCAGTTCTTC. It encodes CASSPRGLAGENEQFF.

The genes are TRBV11-3 and TRBJ2-5; 7 positions match TRBD2. The CDR3 extends over 16 amino acids. V was clipped by 5 bases and J by 2 bases; unmatched bases: 11. The V gene's germline CDR1 is SGHNT and CDR2 YENEEA. CDR3 amino acids: CASSPGLSGDQETQYF. DNA for the CDR3: TGTGCCAGCAGCCCGGGCCTCAGCGGGGATCAAGAGACCCAGTACTTC.

V and J are TRBV7-9 and TRBJ1-1, with D uncertain. The ends were cut back, 5 bases at V and 3 bases at J, with 13 bases in the middle. This CDR3 spans 14 amino acids. Germline CDR1 and CDR2: SEHNR and FQNEAQ (reference sequence). CDR3 in amino acids: CASSPTQDYTEAFF. As DNA, the CDR3 is TGTGCCAGCAGCCCCACGCAAGACTACACTGAAGCTTTCTTT.

The V and J genes are TRBV12-5 and TRBJ2-2; 14 nucleotides match TRBD2. Losses at the gene ends were 2 bases for V and 3 bases for J; bases not matched to a gene: 5. CDR3 length equals 18 residues. From germline, CDR1 is LGHNT and CDR2 FRNRAP. CDR3 bases: TGTGCTAGTGGTTTGTGGACTAGCGGGAGGTCCGACACCGGGGAGCTGTTTTTT. This codes for CASGLWTSGRSDTGELFF.

The chain recombines TRBV6-1 with TRBJ1-4; weak D call: TRBD1 (5 bases). The germline V and J ends were trimmed by 2 bases and 7 bases, with 11 bases remaining between them. CDR1 and CDR2 (germline): MNHNS, SASEGT. The CDR3 runs to 14 residues. CDR3: CASSEKGQGEKLFF. The CDR3 nucleotides read TGTGCCAGCAGTGAAAAGGGGCAGGGTGAAAAACTGTTTTTT.

This chain joins TRBV5-4 and TRBJ2-7; D is unclear. Germline lookup yields CDR1 SGHNT and CDR2 YYREEE (reference sequence). This CDR3 is 15 amino acids long. Deletions cut 3 bases from V and 0 bases from J, with 13 bases between. The CDR3 sequence is CASSSRNPSSYEQYF. As DNA, the CDR3 is TGTGCCAGCAGCTCCAGGAACCCCAGCTCCTACGAGCAGTACTTC.

This chain links TRBV29-1 with TRBJ1-1; 7 bases are a match to TRBD1. Germline V gene sequence: CDR1 SQVTM, CDR2 ANQGSEA. With V trimmed by 8 bases and J by 0 bases, 9 bases remained unmatched. The CDR3 runs to 14 residues. The CDR3 sequence: CSTSQTGMNTEAFF. The CDR3 DNA reads TGCAGCACCTCTCAGACAGGGATGAACACTGAAGCTTTCTTT.

This chain connects TRBV5-1 to TRBJ2-3; D remains ambiguous. CDR3 size: 13 residues. V lost 2 bases and J lost 8, with 12 bases in between. CDR1 is SGHRS and CDR2 is YFSETQ in the germline V gene. The CDR3 here is CASSFDSTTTQYF. As DNA, the CDR3 is TGCGCCAGCAGCTTTGATAGTACTACTACGCAGTATTTT.

The V gene is TRBV4-3, the J gene TRBJ1-2, with D perhaps matching TRBD1 (6 bases). V was clipped by 0 bases and J by 7 bases, with 12 bases between them. The CDR3 is 14 residues long. The V gene's germline CDR1 is LGHNA and CDR2 YSLEER. This CDR3 reads CASSQDQGTAGYTF. The CDR3 DNA follows: TGCGCCAGCAGCCAAGATCAGGGGACGGCTGGCTACACCTTC.

This clone was counted a single time. This chain joins TRBV4-1 and TRBJ1-5; 9 positions match TRBD1. Losses at the gene ends were 2 bases for V and 6 bases for J; bases not matched to a gene: 8. The CDR3 has 16 residues. Germline V gene sequence: CDR1 MGHRA, CDR2 YSYEKL. This CDR3 is CASSQSGQGWAQPQHF. The CDR3 DNA reads as TGCGCCAGCAGCCAATCCGGACAGGGGTGGGCTCAGCCCCAGCATTTT.

The rearrangement uses TRBV19 and TRBJ2-6, with TRBD1 matching over 7 bases. Germline lookup yields CDR1 LNHDA and CDR2 SQIVND (reference sequence). The CDR3 contains 16 residues. Germline trimming cut 9 bases from V and 1 base from J; bases unmatched to any gene: 9. CDR3 nucleotide sequence: TGTGCCAGCAGCCGGGACAGCGCTTCTGGGGCCAACGTCCTGACTTTC. Protein: CASSRDSASGANVLTF.

This chain connects TRBV30 to TRBJ1-4; weak D call: TRBD1 (5 bases). Germline CDR1 GTSNPN, CDR2 SVGIG (reference sequence). Trimming removed 3 bases from V and 5 bases from J, with 13 bases in between. The CDR3 has 14 residues. CDR3 DNA: TGTGCCTGGAGCCCGGGGGACTTAAATGAAAAACTGTTTTTT. Its translation is CAWSPGDLNEKLFF. The full variable domain, with the rest looked up from reference TRBV30 and TRBJ1-4, is SQTIHQWPATLVQPVGSPLSLECTVEGTSNPNLYWYRQAAGRGLQLLFYSVGIGQISSEVPQNLSASRPQDRQFILSSKKLLLSDSGFYLCAWSPGDLNEKLFFGSGTQLSVL.

The chain has TRBV12-3 or TRBV12-4 and TRBJ2-5, with 8 nucleotides matching TRBD1. The CDR3 is 13 amino acids. The V and J ends lost 5 bases and 2 bases, in that order; junction bases with no gene match: 1. The CDR3 DNA follows: TGTGCCAGCAGTGGGGACAGGCAAGAGACCCAGTACTTC. Its protein is CASSGDRQETQYF.

Comments on this clone: Germline and junction disagree at one end, which may indicate a read error. The gene calls are TRBV10-3 and TRBJ2-7; D may be TRBD2 (6 bases). CDR1 ENHRY and CDR2 SYGVKD come from the germline V gene. The CDR3 consists of 11 residues. The CDR3 nucleotides read TGTGCCATGGGGGGAAACTACGAGCAGCACTTC. This gives the protein CAMGGNYEQHF.

J is TRBJ2-5 and V is TRBV2; possibly TRBD2 for D (6 bases). The length of the CDR3 is 15 residues. The ends were cut back, 8 bases at V and 1 base at J, with 17 bases in the middle. Germline assignment: CDR1 SNHLY and CDR2 FYNNEI. The CDR3 is CASGGTNSLQETQYF. The CDR3 DNA sequence: TGTGCCAGCGGGGGGACCAACAGCCTCCAAGAGACCCAGTACTTC.

The chain is built from TRBV19 and TRBJ1-1, with 7 bases that match TRBD1. The CDR3 length is 15 residues. The trim removed 1 base at V and 1 base at J, leaving 3 bases unmatched. Looked up from germline, CDR1 is LNHDA and CDR2 is SQIVND (reference sequence). CDR3 sequence: CASSIAAGGNTEAFF. The CDR3 DNA is TGTGCCAGTAGTATAGCCGCAGGGGGGAACACTGAAGCTTTCTTT.